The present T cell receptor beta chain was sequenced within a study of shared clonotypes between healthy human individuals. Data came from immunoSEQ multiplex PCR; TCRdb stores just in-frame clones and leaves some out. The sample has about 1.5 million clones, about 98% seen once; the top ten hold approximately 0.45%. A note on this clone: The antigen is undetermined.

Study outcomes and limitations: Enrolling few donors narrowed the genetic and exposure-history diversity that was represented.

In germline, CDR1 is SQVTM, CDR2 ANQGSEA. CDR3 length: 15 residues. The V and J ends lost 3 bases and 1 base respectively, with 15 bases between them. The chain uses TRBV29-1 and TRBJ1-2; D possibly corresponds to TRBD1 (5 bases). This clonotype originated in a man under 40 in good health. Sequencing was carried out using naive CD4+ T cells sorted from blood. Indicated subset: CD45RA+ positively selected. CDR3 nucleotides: TGCAGCGTTGACCACCGACAGACCTATAACTATGGCTACACCTTC. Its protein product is CSVDHRQTYNYGYTF.